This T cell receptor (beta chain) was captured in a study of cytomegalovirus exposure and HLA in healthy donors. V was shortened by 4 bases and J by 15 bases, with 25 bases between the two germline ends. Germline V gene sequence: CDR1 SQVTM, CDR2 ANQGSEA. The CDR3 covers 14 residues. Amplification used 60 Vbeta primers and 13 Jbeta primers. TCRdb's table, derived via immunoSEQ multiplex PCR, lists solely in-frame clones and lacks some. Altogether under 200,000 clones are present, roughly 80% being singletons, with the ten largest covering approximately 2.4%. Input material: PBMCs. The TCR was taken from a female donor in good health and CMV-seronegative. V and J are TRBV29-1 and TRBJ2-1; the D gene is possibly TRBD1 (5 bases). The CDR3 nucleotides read TGCAGCGTTGGGACAATCTCTCGTGAAGCCCAGCGGTTCTTC. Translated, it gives CSVGTISREAQRFF.